This TCR beta chain derives from a study of blood T cell repertoires in COVID-19. At the level of the study: COVID-19 samples collected from the United States, Italy and Spain covered acute and convalescent phases. T cells, B-cell-depleted T cells, or PBMCs provided the cDNA or gDNA that served as material.

Measured with immunoSEQ multiplex PCR; TCRdb has only the in-frame clones, and not every one. The sample records 110,000 or so clones, 81% being singletons. The length of the CDR3 is 13 residues. V was pared by 8 bases and J by 1 base, with 1 base of the junction left unmatched. Sequencing was done on a sample of peripheral blood. This receptor was taken from a man aged 50-60 years with acute or convalescent COVID-19. This rearrangement joins TRBV12-3 or TRBV12-4 to TRBJ1-5; 8 nucleotides agree with TRBD1. The CDR3 loop is CASQGASNQPQHF. The CDR3 bases are TGTGCCAGCCAGGGGGCGAGCAATCAGCCCCAGCATTTT.